This T cell receptor (beta chain) was identified during a study of T cells after yellow fever vaccination. Study-wide results and caveats: One caveat is that FACS-sorted repertoires could contain abundant clonotypes contaminating from the bulk population.

Remarks on this clonotype: The target antigen is unknown.

5'RACE template switching added a universal primer site and UMIs to TCR cDNA. TCRdb ran MiXCR on the 5' RACE reads and lists one entry per CDR3 protein. The profile shows hundreds of thousands of distinct CDR3 sequences, around an eighth of them singletons. The clonotype comes from a young man who received the YFV17D yellow fever vaccine. The specimen was CD4+ T cells sorted from PBMCs, collected 15 days after the yellow fever booster vaccination.

The CDR3 DNA is TGTGCCAGCAGTTTGCGGCGGCTCCAAGAGACCCAGTACTTC. Amino acid sequence: CASSLRRLQETQYF. The gene calls are TRBV12-3 or TRBV12-4 and TRBJ2-5; D remains unclear. The CDR3 is 14 residues long. V was pared by 3 bases and J by 1 base, with 9 bases between.